This note documents a single T cell receptor beta chain sequence. The CDR3 spans 16 residues. V was cut by 7 bases and J by 2 bases, with 18 bases left in between. Germline loops: CDR1 LNHDA, CDR2 SQIVND (reference sequence). The data were produced by immunoSEQ multiplex PCR, yet TCRdb's version contains in-frame clones alone and is incomplete. The table records roughly 2,500,000 clones, over 85% of them present only once. The data were taken from a study of shared clonotypes between healthy human individuals. The chain is built from TRBV19 and TRBJ1-5; weak D call: TRBD1 (6 bases). The sample taken for sequencing was naive CD4+ T cells from PBMCs. Subset reported: CD45RA+ positively selected. This clonotype originated in a man aged 18 to 29 in good health. Some clones in this sample may be carry-over from other donors' samples. The CDR3 spells CASNHREGEGNQPQHF. CDR3 DNA: TGTGCCAGTAATCACAGGGAGGGAGAGGGCAATCAGCCCCAGCATTTT.